The 8 T cell receptor beta chains in this list originate from one sample, sequenced in a study of T-cell reconstitution after alpha-beta-depleted transplantation in children. Unique molecular identifiers were used to barcode this TCRbeta library. Each CDR3 protein is one row after TCRdb ran MiXCR on the PCR reads. Of 80,000 or so distinct CDR3 sequences listed, 12% to 15% are singletons. The source material was PBMCs, mostly from graft donor cells, sampled 180 days after TCRalphabeta/CD19-depleted stem cell transplant. The source of these receptors is a male patient between 2 and 15 years old who had a stem cell transplant for acute lymphoblastic leukemia, so the T cells may come from the graft donor.

This clonotype was seen only a few times. The chain uses TRBV28 and TRBJ1-5; a possible D gene is TRBD1 (5 bases). Trimming cost V 5 bases and J 1 base, with 6 bases left between them. The CDR3 length is 13 residues. Germline V gene sequence: CDR1 MDHEN, CDR2 SYDVKM. This CDR3 is CASSEGSNQPQHF. The CDR3 bases are TGTGCCAGCAGTGAGGGGAGCAATCAGCCCCAGCATTTT.

This clonotype was detected ten times or more. CDR3 residues: CASSPLGETQYF. The CDR3 region has the DNA TGTGCCAGCAGCCCCTTAGGAGAGACCCAGTACTTC. V is TRBV6-2 or TRBV6-3 and J is TRBJ2-5, with D hard to call. This CDR3 comprises 12 residues. Trimming removed 6 bases from V and 4 bases from J, with 9 bases in between. Germline values: CDR1 MNHEY, CDR2 SVGEGT.

The rearrangement links TRBV10-3 to TRBJ2-3; 8 bases are shared with TRBD1. CDR1 is ENHRY and CDR2 is SYGVKD in the germline V gene. V was pared by 3 bases and J by 3 bases, with 8 bases of the junction left unmatched. The CDR3 sequence is 16 residues long. CDR3 residues: CAISDGTGIGTDTQYF. The DNA for the CDR3 is TGTGCCATCAGTGACGGGACAGGCATCGGAACAGATACGCAGTATTTT.

This clonotype occurred a few times. J is TRBJ2-1 and V is TRBV5-1, with D possibly called TRBD1 or TRBD2 (6 bases each). CDR1 and CDR2 from the germline V gene are SGHRS and YFSETQ. V was clipped by 3 bases and J by 1 base, with 14 bases between them. The CDR3 length is 16 residues. The CDR3: CASSSGRGLSYNEQFF. CDR3 DNA sequence: TGCGCCAGCAGCTCCGGCCGGGGGCTTTCCTACAATGAGCAGTTCTTC.

This clonotype was observed a handful of times. The chain employs TRBV7-2 and TRBJ2-5; TRBD2 is a possible D gene (5 bases). The germline V gene encodes CDR1 SGHTA and CDR2 FQGNSA. The CDR3 is 19 residues long. V dropped 2 bases and J dropped 5 bases, with 27 bases sitting between them. CDR3 amino acids: CASSLSFGGWSPVGETQYF. The DNA for the CDR3 is TGTGCCAGCAGCTTATCGTTCGGCGGGTGGTCTCCTGTAGGGGAGACCCAGTACTTC.

This chain links TRBV5-6 with TRBJ2-6; D remains unclear. Germline loops: CDR1 SGHDT, CDR2 YYEEEE. The V end was cut by 2 bases, the J end by 0 bases, with 6 bases between. The CDR3 has 15 amino acids. CDR3 sequence reads: CASSFGNSGANVLTF. The DNA of the CDR3 is TGTGCCAGCAGCTTTGGGAACTCTGGGGCCAACGTCCTGACTTTC.

This clonotype was counted once. The rearrangement uses TRBV7-6 and TRBJ2-2, with D perhaps TRBD2 (6 bases). Trimming left V 2 bases short and J 1 base short, with 11 bases between. This CDR3 is 16 amino acids long. Germline loops: CDR1 SGHVS, CDR2 FNYEAQ. CDR3 region: CASSLWGSGNTGELFF. CDR3 DNA sequence: TGTGCCAGCAGCTTATGGGGTAGCGGGAACACCGGGGAGCTGTTTTTT. Based on the CDR3 plus reference TRBV7-6 and TRBJ2-2, the full variable domain is GAGVSQSPRYKVTKRGQDVALRCDPISGHVSLYWYRQALGQGPEFLTYFNYEAQQDKSGLPNDRFSAERPEGSISTLTIQRTEQRDSAMYRCASSLWGSGNTGELFFGEGSRLTVL.

V is TRBV5-6 and J is TRBJ2-6, with TRBD2 matching 9 bases. The CDR3 length is 16 residues. Trimming took 4 bases from V and 3 from J; bases not matched to a gene: 5. Germline values: CDR1 SGHDT, CDR2 YYEEEE. The CDR3 nucleotides are TGTGCCAGCAGCGGGGTAGCGGGAGTTGGGGCCAACGTCCTGACTTTC. Its protein is CASSGVAGVGANVLTF.